The subject of this entry is one T cell receptor (beta chain). The CDR3 has 15 residues. Per germline, CDR1 SGHTA and CDR2 FQGNSA. The sample is drawn from a study of T cells expressing NK-cell markers. The wider study: Sorted CD3+CD56-NKG2C+, CD3+CD56+NKG2C- and CD3+CD56+NKG2C+ T cells were the source of the TCR beta repertoires.

TCRdb re-called the 5' RACE reads; every CDR3 protein appears as one record, without DNA. This repertoire includes under 200,000 distinct CDR3 sequences. The origin of this receptor is a woman aged 18 to 75 in good health. The rearrangement links TRBV7-2 to TRBJ2-7; TCRdb's assignment of TRBD2 cannot be checked, as there is no DNA. Sequences were obtained from blood T cells: a sorted CD56 or NKG2C T cell subset, CD4+ or CD8+ T cells, or bulk PBMC T cells (not recorded which). This CDR3 is CASSPQSGRIYEQYF.